Many counts were recorded for the clone carrying this T cell receptor (beta chain). No antigen is known for it. The data stem from a study of regulatory T cells in long-lasting Graves disease. The overall study: In persistent Graves' disease, antithyroid drugs had been taken for over 5 years and TSH receptor antibodies stayed positive. Broader study findings: Comparison showed that persistent patients shared more public clonotypes (2,741) than new patients (966).

The time point here: persistent/refractory GD, antithyroid drugs over 5 years with positive TRAb. RNA extracted from PBMCs served as the sequencing template. The V gene lost 2 bases and the J gene lost 3 bases, with 8 bases spanning the gap. From germline, CDR1 is MNHEY and CDR2 SVGEGT. CDR3 length: 13 amino acids. Building of the TCR beta libraries involved iRepertoire HTBI primers and Arm-PCR of CDR3 regions. TCRdb re-analysed the multiplex PCR reads in MiXCR, keeping a single row per CDR3 protein. Here the sample spans 400,000 to 500,000 distinct CDR3 sequences, 20% to 25% being singletons. This chain uses TRBV6-2 or TRBV6-3 with TRBJ2-7; D might be TRBD2 (6 bases). Specimen: peripheral blood mononuclear cells (PBMCs), collected when the disease was refractory, from a patient treated with antithyroid drugs. This receptor was identified in a female donor with Graves disease. CDR3 sequence: CASSYPGVYEQYF. In DNA form, the CDR3 reads TGTGCCAGCAGTTACCCGGGAGTCTACGAGCAGTACTTC.